The rows below give T cell receptor beta chains drawn from one sample of a study of PD-L1 blockade in urothelial cancer. Repertoires were generated with immunoSEQ multiplex PCR, while TCRdb's copy carries only in-frame clones and drops some. The sample shows roughly 130,000 clones, approximately 88% of them seen only once. Sequencing used PBMCs, obtained around atezolizumab (anti-PD-L1) treatment. Receptor source: a man over 45 with urothelial cancer. The CDR3 runs from the conserved cysteine through the conserved F or W. D genes are given only for firm matches. Not every row has a clone size; where given, it reads once, few, many or a size class.

NA,TRBJ2-1,TRBD2,TRBV30,TGTGCCTGGAGTCGGGCGGGAGCACGCAATGAGCAGTTCTTC,CAWSRAGARNEQFF
NA,TRBJ2-6,NA,TRBV9,TGTGCCAGCAGCCCCCCGGGAGTTGGTTCTGGGGCCAACGTCCTGACTTTC,CASSPPGVGSGANVLTF
few,TRBJ2-7,NA,TRBV11-2,TGTGCCAGCAGCTTAGTAGGAATAACAGGAGTCTACGAGCAGTACTTC,CASSLVGITGVYEQYF
NA,TRBJ2-5,NA,TRBV5-5,TGTGCCAGCAGCTTGGGAGTATGGCCAGGGGGGTCGGAGACCCAGTACTTC,CASSLGVWPGGSETQYF
NA,TRBJ2-3,NA,TRBV28,TGTGCCAGCAGTTTAGCAGACCCCCTAGGAGGGTCAGATACGCAGTATTTT,CASSLADPLGGSDTQYF
NA,TRBJ2-1,TRBD1,TRBV28,TGTGCCAGCAGTGGGCGACAGGGGGCAAGGTCCTACAATGAGCAGTTCTTC,CASSGRQGARSYNEQFF
NA,TRBJ2-5,NA,TRBV11-2,TGTGCCAGCAGCTGGGGCTTCCAAGAGACCCAGTACTTC,CASSWGFQETQYF
NA,TRBJ1-5,NA,TRBV18,TGTGCCAGCTCACCCTCAACGGACAGTTCCAGGCCCCAGCATTTT,CASSPSTDSSRPQHF
once,TRBJ1-2,TRBD1,TRBV9,TGTGCCAGCAGCCCCCCGACAGGGAAGGATGGCTACACCTTC,CASSPPTGKDGYTF
NA,TRBJ2-1,TRBD2,TRBV11-3,TGTGCCAGCAGCCGCGGACTAGCCGTGGGTGAGCAGTTCTTC,CASSRGLAVGEQFF
NA,TRBJ2-1,TRBD2,TRBV19,TGTGCCAGTAGTATCGGAGGACTAGGCGACAATGAGCAGTTCTTC,CASSIGGLGDNEQFF
once,TRBJ2-7,TRBD2,TRBV7-2,TGTGCCAGCAGCTTTAGCGGGAGCTCCTACGAGCAGTACTTC,CASSFSGSSYEQYF
NA,TRBJ1-1,TRBD1,TRBV6-6,TGTGCCAGCAGTTTACAGGGGGAGATGCCTGAAGCTTTCTTT,CASSLQGEMPEAFF
NA,TRBJ1-2,NA,TRBV6-1,TGTGCCAGCACCCCTTTACGGTATGGCTACACCTTC,CASTPLRYGYTF
few,TRBJ2-7,TRBD2,TRBV27,TGTGCCAGCAGTTTAGCGGGGCTAGCGGGAGCTGGCGAGCAGTACTTC,CASSLAGLAGAGEQYF
NA,TRBJ2-1,NA,TRBV27,TGTGCCAGCAGCTCAAACGCGGTATTTAATGAGCAGTTCTTC,CASSSNAVFNEQFF
NA,TRBJ2-3,TRBD2,TRBV19,TGTGCCAGTAGTTCCCGGAGGAGCGGGAGAAGCACAGATACGCAGTATTTT,CASSSRRSGRSTDTQYF
NA,TRBJ2-1,NA,TRBV19,TGTGCCAGTAGACGGACCATTAGCGTGAGCTCCTACAATGAGCAGTTCTTC,CASRRTISVSSYNEQFF
NA,TRBJ2-3,TRBD1,TRBV5-1,TGCGCCAGCAGCCCAAACAGGGGGCTCACAGATACGCAGTATTTT,CASSPNRGLTDTQYF
NA,TRBJ2-5,NA,TRBV30,TGTGCCTGGAGTCTAAGCGACCTAAACCTGGAGACCCAGTACTTC,CAWSLSDLNLETQYF
NA,TRBJ2-3,TRBD2,TRBV27,TGTGCCAGCAGTCCGCTAGCGGGAGGGCCCGAAGATACGCAGTATTTT,CASSPLAGGPEDTQYF
NA,TRBJ2-2,NA,TRBV6-1,TGTGCCAGCAGTGAACAGGGGAGGGGCACCGGGGAGCTGTTTTTT,CASSEQGRGTGELFF
NA,TRBJ1-1,NA,TRBV5-4,TGTGCCAGCAGCTTGGATCTCTATGGCGGCCTAAACACTGAAGCTTTCTTT,CASSLDLYGGLNTEAFF
NA,TRBJ1-3,TRBD1,TRBV28,TGTGCCAGCAGCAAAGACAGGGTGAGAACCATATATTTT,CASSKDRVRTIYF
NA,TRBJ2-5,NA,TRBV7-2,TGTGCCAGCAGCTTAACGTTTGGGGGGAGGGAGACCCAGTACTTC,CASSLTFGGRETQYF
NA,TRBJ2-3,NA,TRBV14,TGTGCCAGCAGCCAGAGGAAACTGGATACAGATACGCAGTATTTT,CASSQRKLDTDTQYF
NA,TRBJ2-3,TRBD2,TRBV28,TGTGCCAGCTGGGGGGGGAGTCTAGCGGGAGTAGCGCAGTATTTT,CASWGGSLAGVAQYF
NA,TRBJ1-2,TRBD1,TRBV2,TGTGCCAGCAGTGAAGGGACAGGGACAAACTATGGCTACACCTTC,CASSEGTGTNYGYTF
NA,TRBJ2-1,NA,TRBV11-2,TGTGCCAGCGGGGGAAGGAGAGGGGGCTCCTACAATGAGCAGTTCTTC,CASGGRRGGSYNEQFF
once,TRBJ1-1,NA,TRBV18,TGTGCCAGCTCCCCTAACAAGGCCGGAGGGAACACTGAAGCTTTCTTT,CASSPNKAGGNTEAFF
NA,TRBJ1-1,NA,TRBV6-4,TGTGCCAGCAGTGACTCGTTAGGACAGCAGGGCACTGAAGCTTTCTTT,CASSDSLGQQGTEAFF
NA,TRBJ1-1,NA,TRBV19,TGTGCCAGTAGTAAGGGACATGTGAACACTGAAGCTTTCTTT,CASSKGHVNTEAFF
NA,TRBJ2-7,NA,TRBV9,TGTGCCAGCAGCGTAGCTTTAGACTCCTACGAGCAGTACTTC,CASSVALDSYEQYF
NA,TRBJ2-3,NA,TRBV11-3,TGTGCCAGCAGCTTAGTTGCCTACGGCACAGATACGCAGTATTTT,CASSLVAYGTDTQYF
NA,TRBJ2-7,TRBD1,TRBV18,TGTGCCAGCTCACCGCAATTTGGGACAGGGGGCGGCGAGCAGTACTTC,CASSPQFGTGGGEQYF
NA,TRBJ2-3,NA,TRBV7-9,TGTGCCAGCAGCTTGGCCTCAGGAGATACGCAGTATTTT,CASSLASGDTQYF
few,TRBJ1-1,NA,TRBV7-2,TGTGCCAGCAGCACACAGGGATACACTGAAGCTTTCTTT,CASSTQGYTEAFF
once,TRBJ2-1,TRBD2,TRBV7-2,TGTGCCAGCAGCCCCGTGGGGGGGTCCTACAATGAGCAGTTCTTC,CASSPVGGSYNEQFF
NA,TRBJ1-2,TRBD1,TRBV10-3,TGTGCCATCAGTGAACGGGACAGGGGGCCCGATTGGGGCTACACCTTC,CAISERDRGPDWGYTF
NA,TRBJ2-2,NA,TRBV5-1,TGCGCCAGCAGCTTGGAGACGGGGTTGAACACCGGGGAGCTGTTTTTT,CASSLETGLNTGELFF
NA,TRBJ2-1,TRBD2,TRBV9,TGTGCCAGCAGCGTAGTTGCGGGAGGGACCTACAATGAGCAGTTCTTC,CASSVVAGGTYNEQFF
NA,TRBJ1-2,NA,TRBV5-1,TGCGCCAGCAGCTTAAGCGGAGACTATGGCTACACCTTC,CASSLSGDYGYTF